This TCR beta chain originates from a study of shared clonotypes between healthy human individuals. Repertoires were generated with immunoSEQ multiplex PCR, while TCRdb's copy carries only in-frame clones and drops some. This sample carries roughly 1 million clones, 70% to 80% of them seen once, and the ten largest clones take 0.5% to 0.6%. This clone was detected a few times. The germline gives CDR1 KGHSH, CDR2 LQKENI. The CDR3 is made up of 14 amino acids. Trimming took 2 bases from V and 5 from J, leaving 9 bases between them. This clonotype was sampled from a young man in good health. Some clones in this sample may be carry-over from other donors' samples. The chain joins TRBV18 to TRBJ1-4, with unresolved D. Sequenced material: memory CD4+ T cells from PBMCs. Subset given: CD45RA-negative fraction. The CDR3: CASSPVERNEKLFF. The DNA for the CDR3 is TGTGCCAGCTCACCAGTTGAGAGAAATGAAAAACTGTTTTTT.